This record looks at one T cell receptor (beta chain) sequence and its context. The antigen remains unidentified. This sample is drawn from a study of CD8 T cells in ankylosing spondylitis. Study-level points and caveats: A TCR beta motif made of 7 to 9 highly homologous variants seemed typical of ankylosing spondylitis blood. There was reportedly significant enrichment of clones that were disease-linked in matched ankylosing spondylitis synovial fluid. Some of these motif variants have turned up before, in reports on reactive arthritis synovial fluid and blood.

Molecular-barcoded quantitative 5'-RACE produced these TCR beta libraries. TCRdb analysed the 5' RACE reads with MiXCR anew, one entry per CDR3 protein. Of roughly 670,000 distinct CDR3 sequences detected, around 19% appear once; the ten largest clones hold around 20%. Between the trimmed V and J ends, which lost 4 bases and 9 bases, there was a span of 10 bases. CDR3 size: 12 residues. Per germline, CDR1 MGHRA and CDR2 YSYEKL. J is TRBJ2-1 and V is TRBV4-1; tentative D call: TRBD2 (5 bases). The specimen sequenced was blood, either unsorted or a sorted T cell fraction (not recorded which). The clonotype originates from a male donor with ankylosing spondylitis. In DNA form, the CDR3 reads TGCGCCAGCAGCCGGCCCGGAGGTGAGCAGTTCTTC. As protein: CASSRPGGEQFF.